This entry describes one T cell receptor (beta chain). Its cognate antigen is unknown. These data originate in a study of memory B cells and T cells in multiple sclerosis. Study observations and caveats: Shared clonotype counts depended on differing compartment clone-set sizes and were normalized.

Using immunoSEQ multiplex PCR, the repertoire was profiled, and TCRdb retains in-frame clones only, with some absent. The table lists 8,000 or so clones, about 60% of them singletons. Germline V CDR1 and CDR2: MGHDK, SYGVNS. The CDR3 covers 15 residues. V was pared by 5 bases and J by 2 bases, with 5 bases of the junction left unmatched. V gene TRBV25-1 combines with J gene TRBJ2-3, with 9 positions matching TRBD2. The TCR originated in a human donor with multiple sclerosis. Material for sequencing was memory (CD45RO+) CD8+ T cells from blood. The CDR3 sequence is CASSWAGGDTDTQYF. Written as DNA, the CDR3 is TGTGCCAGCAGTTGGGCGGGAGGGGACACAGATACGCAGTATTTT.